The T cell receptor beta chain described here comes from a study of T cell responses to AZD1222 COVID-19 vaccine. The study's findings and limits: Vaccine-associated CD4 TCRs spanned spike, dominant at 160-218 and 743-854. Donors were chiefly white British, with a greater number of females, and clonal diversity was perhaps underestimated. Nearly half of spike-specific TCRs reportedly target variant regions that are unmutated in the B.1.351 and B.1.1.7 variants.

Notes on this clone: Its matching antigen is unknown.

Assay used: immunoSEQ multiplex PCR; TCRdb lists only in-frame clones, some missing. The sample has roughly 160,000 clones; around 85% are singletons. The germline V gene encodes CDR1 SGHRS and CDR2 YFSETQ. Unmatched junction bases numbered 6, after V lost 5 bases and J lost 7 bases. This CDR3 comprises 15 residues. The sample consisted of peripheral blood, taken 28 days after the second AZD1222 dose. This receptor was taken from an adult who received the AZD1222 COVID-19 vaccine. V usage is TRBV5-1 and J usage is TRBJ1-6, with 10 bases identical to TRBD1. CDR3 coding DNA: TGCGCCAGCAGTTCAGACAGGGGGCGGAATTCACCCCTCCACTTT. It codes for CASSSDRGRNSPLHF. Combining the CDR3 with reference TRBV5-1 and TRBJ1-6 gives the whole variable domain KAGVTQTPRYLIKTRGQQVTLSCSPISGHRSVSWYQQTPGQGLQFLFEYFSETQRNKGNFPGRFSGRQFSNSRSEMNVSTLELGDSALYLCASSSDRGRNSPLHFGNGTRLTVT.